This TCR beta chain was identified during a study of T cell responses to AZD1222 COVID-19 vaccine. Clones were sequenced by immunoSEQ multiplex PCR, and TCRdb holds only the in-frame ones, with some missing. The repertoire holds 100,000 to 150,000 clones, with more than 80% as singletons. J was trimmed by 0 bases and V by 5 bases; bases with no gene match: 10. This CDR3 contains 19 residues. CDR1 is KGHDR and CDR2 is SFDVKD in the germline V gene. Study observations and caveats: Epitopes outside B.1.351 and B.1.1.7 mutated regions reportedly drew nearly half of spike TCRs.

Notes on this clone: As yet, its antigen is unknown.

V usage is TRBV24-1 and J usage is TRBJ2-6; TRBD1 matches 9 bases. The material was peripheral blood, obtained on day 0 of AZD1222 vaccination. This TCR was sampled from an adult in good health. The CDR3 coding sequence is TGTGCCACCAGTGCCCGAGGGACAGGGCTAATCTCTGGGGCCAACGTCCTGACTTTC. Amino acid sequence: CATSARGTGLISGANVLTF.